This note documents a single TCR beta chain sequence. The data originate from a study of control samples from healthy donors and cancer patients. Sequenced by immunoSEQ multiplex PCR; TCRdb stores in-frame clones only, minus some. This repertoire shows over 45,000 clones, approximately 90% found once; its top ten account for approximately 1.4%. Trimming took off 2 bases at V and 4 bases at J, with 6 bases between the two ends. Germline V gene data show CDR1 as MNHEY and CDR2 as SVGEGT. The CDR3 is 13 amino acids. Sequencing used PBMCs. This chain uses TRBV6-2 or TRBV6-3 with TRBJ2-4; D perhaps matches TRBD2 (6 bases). This receptor was obtained from a middle-aged man with colorectal cancer. The CDR3 spells CASSYGGKNIQYF. The CDR3 bases are TGTGCCAGCAGTTACGGGGGGAAAAACATTCAGTACTTC.